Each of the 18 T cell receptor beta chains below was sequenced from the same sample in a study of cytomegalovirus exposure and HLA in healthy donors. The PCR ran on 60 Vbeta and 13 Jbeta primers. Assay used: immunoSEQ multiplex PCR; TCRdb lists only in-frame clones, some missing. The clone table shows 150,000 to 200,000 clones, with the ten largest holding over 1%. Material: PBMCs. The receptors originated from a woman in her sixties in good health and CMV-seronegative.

The CDR3 loop reads CASSQDFLQSLRQPQHF. The CDR3 DNA reads as TGTGCCAGCAGCCAAGACTTTTTGCAGTCCCTTCGTCAGCCCCAGCATTTT. The chain recombines TRBV4-2 with TRBJ1-5; D call uncertain. The CDR3 consists of 17 residues. V lost 0 bases and J lost 6, with 18 bases in between. The V gene's germline CDR1 is LGHNA and CDR2 YNFKEQ.

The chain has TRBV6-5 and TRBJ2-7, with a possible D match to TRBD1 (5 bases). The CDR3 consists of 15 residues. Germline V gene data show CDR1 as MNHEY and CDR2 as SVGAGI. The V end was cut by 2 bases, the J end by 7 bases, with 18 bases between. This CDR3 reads CASSYRVHARVEQYF. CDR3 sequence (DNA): TGTGCCAGCAGTTACCGGGTACATGCCAGGGTGGAGCAGTACTTC.

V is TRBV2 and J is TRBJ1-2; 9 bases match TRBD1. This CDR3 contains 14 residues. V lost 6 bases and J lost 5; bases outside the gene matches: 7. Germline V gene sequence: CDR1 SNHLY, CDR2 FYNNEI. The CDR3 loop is CASSLTGGTYGYTF. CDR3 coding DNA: TGTGCCAGCAGCCTGACAGGGGGGACTTATGGCTACACCTTC.

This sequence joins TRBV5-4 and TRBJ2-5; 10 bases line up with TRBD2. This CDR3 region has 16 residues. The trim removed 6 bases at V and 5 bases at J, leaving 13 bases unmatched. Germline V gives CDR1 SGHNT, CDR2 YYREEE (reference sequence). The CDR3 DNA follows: TGTGCCAGCAACCCCGGGCTAGCGGGGGCGAGGGAGACCCAGTACTTC. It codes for CASNPGLAGARETQYF.

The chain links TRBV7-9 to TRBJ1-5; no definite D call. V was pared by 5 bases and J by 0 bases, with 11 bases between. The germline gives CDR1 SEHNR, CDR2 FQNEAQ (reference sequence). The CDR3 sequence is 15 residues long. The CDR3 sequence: CASSPSFPSNQPQHF. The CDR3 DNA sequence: TGTGCCAGCAGCCCGAGCTTTCCTAGCAATCAGCCCCAGCATTTT. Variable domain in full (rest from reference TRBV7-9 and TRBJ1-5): DTGVSQNPRHKITKRGQNVTFRCDPISEHNRLYWYRQTLGQGPEFLTYFQNEAQLEKSRLLSDRFSAERPKGSFSTLEIQRTEQGDSAMYLCASSPSFPSNQPQHFGDGTRLSIL.

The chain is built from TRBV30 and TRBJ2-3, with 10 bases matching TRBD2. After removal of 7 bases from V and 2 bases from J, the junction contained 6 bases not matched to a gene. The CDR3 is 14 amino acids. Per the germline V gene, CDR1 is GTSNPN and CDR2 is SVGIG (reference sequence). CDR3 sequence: CAYLAGGYTDTQYF. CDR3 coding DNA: TGTGCCTACTTAGCGGGAGGATACACAGATACGCAGTATTTT. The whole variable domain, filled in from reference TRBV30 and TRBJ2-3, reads SQTIHQWPATLVQPVGSPLSLECTVEGTSNPNLYWYRQAAGRGLQLLFYSVGIGQISSEVPQNLSASRPQDRQFILSSKKLLLSDSGFYLCAYLAGGYTDTQYFGPGTRLTVL.

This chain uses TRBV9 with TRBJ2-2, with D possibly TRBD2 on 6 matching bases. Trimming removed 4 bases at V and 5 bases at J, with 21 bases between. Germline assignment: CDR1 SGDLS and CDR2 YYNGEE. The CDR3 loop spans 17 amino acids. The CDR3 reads CASSPWSSTGETGELFF. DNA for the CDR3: TGTGCCAGCAGCCCTTGGTCCTCGACGGGGGAAACCGGGGAGCTGTTTTTT.

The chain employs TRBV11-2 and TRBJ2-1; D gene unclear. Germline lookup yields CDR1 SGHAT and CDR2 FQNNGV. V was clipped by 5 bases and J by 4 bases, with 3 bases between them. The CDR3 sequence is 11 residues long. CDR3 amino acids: CASSHYNEQFF. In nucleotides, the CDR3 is TGTGCCAGCAGCCATTACAATGAGCAGTTCTTC. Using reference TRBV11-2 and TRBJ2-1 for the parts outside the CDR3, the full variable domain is EAGVAQSPRYKIIEKRQSVAFWCNPISGHATLYWYQQILGQGPKLLIQFQNNGVVDDSQLPKDRFSAERLKGVDSTLKIQPAKLEDSAVYLCASSHYNEQFFGPGTRLTVL.

The CDR3 loop reads CASSIRGPLNTEAFF. In nucleotides, the CDR3 is TGTGCCAGCAGTATCAGGGGGCCCCTGAACACTGAAGCTTTCTTT. The chain joins TRBV6-5 to TRBJ1-1; 8 bases are a match to TRBD1. CDR1 MNHEY and CDR2 SVGAGI come from the germline V gene. The CDR3 runs to 15 residues. V gave up 5 bases and J gave up 0 bases; unmatched junction bases: 5.

DNA of the CDR3: TGTGCCAGCAGTTTTGACCGGGACAGGGCTATAAACATTCAGTACTTC. It yields the protein CASSFDRDRAINIQYF. V gene TRBV27 combines with J gene TRBJ2-4; 9 bases align to TRBD1. Looked up from germline, CDR1 is MNHEY and CDR2 is SMNVEV (reference sequence). The V and J ends lost 3 bases and 6 bases, in that order; junction bases with no gene match: 9. This CDR3 comprises 16 residues.

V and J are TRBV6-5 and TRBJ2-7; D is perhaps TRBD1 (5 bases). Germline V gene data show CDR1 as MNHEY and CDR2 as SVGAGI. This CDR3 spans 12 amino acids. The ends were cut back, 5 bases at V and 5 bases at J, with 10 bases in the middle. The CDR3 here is CASSRRQNEQYF. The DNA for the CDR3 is TGTGCCAGCAGTAGACGACAGAACGAGCAGTACTTC.

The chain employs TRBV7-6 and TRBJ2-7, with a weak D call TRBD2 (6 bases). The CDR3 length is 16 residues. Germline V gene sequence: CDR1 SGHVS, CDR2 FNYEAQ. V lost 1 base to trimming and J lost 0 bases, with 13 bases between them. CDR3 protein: CASSLGGGPASYEQYF. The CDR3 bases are TGTGCCAGCAGCTTAGGGGGAGGCCCAGCCTCCTACGAGCAGTACTTC.

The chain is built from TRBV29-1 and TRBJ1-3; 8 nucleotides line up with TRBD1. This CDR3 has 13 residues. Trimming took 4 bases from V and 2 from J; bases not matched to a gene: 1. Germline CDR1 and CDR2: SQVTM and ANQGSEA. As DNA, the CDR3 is TGCAGCGTTGCCAGGGGGCCTGGAAACACCATATATTTT. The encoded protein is CSVARGPGNTIYF. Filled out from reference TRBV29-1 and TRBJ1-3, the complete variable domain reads SAVISQKPSRDICQRGTSLTIQCQVDSQVTMMFWYRQQPGQSLTLIATANQGSEATYESGFVIDKFPISRPNLTFSTLTVSNMSPEDSSIYLCSVARGPGNTIYFGEGSWLTVV.

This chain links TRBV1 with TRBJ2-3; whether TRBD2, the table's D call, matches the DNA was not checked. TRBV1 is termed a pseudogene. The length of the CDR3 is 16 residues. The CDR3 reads CTSSQDSRGATDTQYF. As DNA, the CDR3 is TGCACCAGCAGCCAAGATTCTCGGGGGGCCACAGATACGCAGTATTTT.

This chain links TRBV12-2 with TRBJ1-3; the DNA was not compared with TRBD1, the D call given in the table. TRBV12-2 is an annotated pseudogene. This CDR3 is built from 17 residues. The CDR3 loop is CASRTRKSTPPGNTIYF. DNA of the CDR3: TGTGCAAGTCGCACCCGTAAATCGACACCTCCTGGAAACACCATATATTTT.

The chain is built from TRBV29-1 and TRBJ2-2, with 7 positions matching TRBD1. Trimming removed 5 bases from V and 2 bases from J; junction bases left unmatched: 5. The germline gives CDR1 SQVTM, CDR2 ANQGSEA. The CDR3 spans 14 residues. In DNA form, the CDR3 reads TGCAGCGTTTACAGGGGTCTAAACACCGGGGAGCTGTTTTTT. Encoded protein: CSVYRGLNTGELFF.

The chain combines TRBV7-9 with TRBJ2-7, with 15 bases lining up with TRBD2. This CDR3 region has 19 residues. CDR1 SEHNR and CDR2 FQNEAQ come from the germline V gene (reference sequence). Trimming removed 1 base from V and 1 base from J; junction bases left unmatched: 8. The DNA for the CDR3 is TGTGCCAGCAGCTTAGGCGCGGGACTAGCGGGAGGAAAGTCCTACGAGCAGTACTTC. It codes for CASSLGAGLAGGKSYEQYF. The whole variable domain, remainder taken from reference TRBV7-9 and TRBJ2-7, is DTGVSQNPRHKITKRGQNVTFRCDPISEHNRLYWYRQTLGQGPEFLTYFQNEAQLEKSRLLSDRFSAERPKGSFSTLEIQRTEQGDSAMYLCASSLGAGLAGGKSYEQYFGPGTRLTVT.

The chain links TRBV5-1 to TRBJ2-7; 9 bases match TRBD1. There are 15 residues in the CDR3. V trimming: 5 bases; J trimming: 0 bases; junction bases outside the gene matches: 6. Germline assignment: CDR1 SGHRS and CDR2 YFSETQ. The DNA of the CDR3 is TGCGCCAGCAGTACACAGGGGGCCCGCTCCTACGAGCAGTACTTC. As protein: CASSTQGARSYEQYF.